Listed here are 17 T cell receptor beta chains from one sample, sequenced in a study of Graves' ophthalmopathy and Graves' hyperthyroidism. RNA transcripts provided the template for amplifying TCR beta CDR3 regions. Second-round multiplex PCR came after a first-round RT-PCR that employed HTBI primers. TCRdb processed the multiplex PCR reads anew with MiXCR; each CDR3 protein has one entry. The table records almost 750,000 distinct CDR3 sequences, roughly 40% of them present only once. The source material was peripheral blood. These receptors were obtained from an adult man with Graves' ophthalmopathy.

The chain employs TRBV11-2 and TRBJ2-1; D remains ambiguous. CDR1 and CDR2 (germline): SGHAT, FQNNGV. The germline V and J ends were trimmed by 0 bases and 13 bases, with 13 bases remaining between them. This CDR3 comprises 13 residues. CDR3 in DNA: TGTGCCAGCAGCTTAGATGGCAAATGGGGACAGTTCTTC. Its translation: CASSLDGKWGQFF.

The genes are TRBV29-1 and TRBJ1-1; perhaps TRBD1 as D (6 bases). The V and J ends lost 7 bases and 3 bases respectively, with 15 bases between them. CDR3 length: 13 residues. The V gene's germline CDR1 is SQVTM and CDR2 ANQGSEA. CDR3 region: CSGKTGRYTEAFF. The CDR3 bases are TGCAGCGGTAAAACAGGGCGCTACACTGAAGCTTTCTTT.

The chain combines TRBV11-2 with TRBJ1-3; D is possibly TRBD1 (6 bases). Trimming removed 1 base at V and 2 bases at J, with 12 bases between. The CDR3 extends over 16 amino acids. Germline CDR1 is SGHAT and CDR2 is FQNNGV. CDR3 sequence (DNA): TGTGCCAGCAGCTTAGGTGGGACAAACGCTGGAAACACCATATATTTT. Translation: CASSLGGTNAGNTIYF.

The chain is built from TRBV25-1 and TRBJ2-2; 7 nucleotides agree with TRBD2. The V segment lost 8 bases and the J segment 10 bases; nucleotides outside the gene matches: 4. Looked up from germline, CDR1 is MGHDK and CDR2 is SYGVNS. The length of the CDR3 is 11 residues. The CDR3 loop is CASVGGEELFF. In nucleotides, the CDR3 is TGTGCCAGCGTTGGGGGGGAGGAGCTGTTTTTT.

J is TRBJ2-7 and V is TRBV28; D uncertain. The germline CDR1 and CDR2 sequences are MDHEN and SYDVKM. The CDR3 sequence is 13 residues long. The germline V and J ends were trimmed by 7 bases and 0 bases, with 10 bases remaining between them. The CDR3 region is CASKPWRSYEQYF. For the CDR3, the DNA is TGTGCCAGCAAGCCTTGGCGCTCCTACGAGCAGTACTTC. The whole variable domain, filled in from reference TRBV28 and TRBJ2-7, reads DVKVTQSSRYLVKRTGEKVFLECVQDMDHENMFWYRQDPGLGLRLIYFSYDVKMKEKGDIPEGYSVSREKKERFSLILESASTNQTSMYLCASKPWRSYEQYFGPGTRLTVT.

The CDR3 nucleotides read TGTGCCAGCAGTGGACTAGCGGGAGAGGCGAACACCGGGGAGCTGTTTTTT. This encodes CASSGLAGEANTGELFF. This chain uses TRBV25-1 with TRBJ2-2, with 12 bases lining up with TRBD2. With 4 bases clipped from V and 0 bases from J, the junction kept 3 bases outside the gene matches. CDR3 length: 17 amino acids. Germline V lookup: CDR1 MGHDK, CDR2 SYGVNS.

This clonotype was seen a few times. J is TRBJ1-1 and V is TRBV6-6; D ambiguous. Deletions cut 10 bases from V and 1 base from J, with 10 bases between. The CDR3 covers 12 residues. Looked up from germline, CDR1 is MNHNY and CDR2 is SVGAGI (reference sequence). The chain's CDR3 is CATDSSNTEAFF. The CDR3 DNA sequence: TGTGCCACCGATAGCTCGAACACTGAAGCTTTCTTT.

In this sample, this clonotype turned up a few times. The V and J genes are TRBV12-3 or TRBV12-4 and TRBJ2-2; unclear D gene. The CDR3 extends over 10 amino acids. V lost 9 bases to trimming and J lost 7 bases, with 6 bases between them. Here the CDR3 reads CASCGGELFF. DNA for the CDR3: TGTGCCAGTTGTGGCGGGGAGCTGTTTTTT.

The gene calls are TRBV29-1 and TRBJ2-3, with a weak D call TRBD1 (5 bases). There are 12 residues in the CDR3. CDR1 and CDR2 from the germline V gene are SQVTM and ANQGSEA. V gave up 7 bases and J gave up 4 bases, with 12 bases separating them. In DNA, the CDR3 is TGCAGCGCCCCGACAGCTCCAGATACGCAGTATTTT. Translating it yields CSAPTAPDTQYF.

CDR3 nucleotides: TGTGCCAGCAGTGGTCAACAGGGTTGGGAGACCCAGTACTTC. Protein sequence: CASSGQQGWETQYF. The chain uses TRBV25-1 and TRBJ2-5; the D gene is possibly TRBD1 (6 bases). Trimming took off 4 bases at V and 5 bases at J, with 14 bases between the two ends. Germline lookup yields CDR1 MGHDK and CDR2 SYGVNS. CDR3 length: 14 amino acids.

The V and J genes are TRBV29-1 and TRBJ2-7; D may be TRBD2 (5 bases). Trimming cost V 8 bases and J 2 bases, with 19 bases left between them. CDR1 is SQVTM, CDR2 ANQGSEA, per germline. The CDR3 is 14 amino acids. CDR3: CSSPVEGGAYEQYF. In DNA form, the CDR3 reads TGCAGCAGCCCGGTCGAGGGCGGTGCCTACGAGCAGTACTTC.

V and J are TRBV29-1 and TRBJ2-2; tentatively, D is TRBD1 (5 bases). There are 13 residues in the CDR3. Germline V gene data show CDR1 as SQVTM and CDR2 as ANQGSEA. V was pared by 6 bases and J by 6 bases, with 14 bases between. The CDR3 loop is CSVGESVAGELFF. The CDR3 DNA is TGCAGCGTAGGGGAAAGCGTTGCCGGGGAGCTGTTTTTT.

This clonotype showed up just a few times. The V call is TRBV4-1, the J call TRBJ1-5; TRBD1 matches at 11 bases. V lost 10 bases, J lost 6 bases, and 2 bases stayed unmatched. Germline assignment: CDR1 MGHRA and CDR2 YSYEKL. The CDR3 totals 12 residues. The DNA for the CDR3 is TGCGCCACCGGACAGGGGGCTCAGCCCCAGCATTTT. This translates into CATGQGAQPQHF.

This clonotype was detected a few times. J is TRBJ1-2 and V is TRBV12-5; 7 bases line up with TRBD1. Per the germline V gene, CDR1 is LGHNT and CDR2 is FRNRAP. The CDR3 covers 16 residues. Trimming at V came to 4 bases and at J to 0 bases, leaving 8 bases not matched to a gene. CDR3 DNA sequence: TGTGCTAGTGGTTCTGAACAGGGGTCGGCTAACTATGGCTACACCTTC. Amino acids: CASGSEQGSANYGYTF.

This chain links TRBV20-1 with TRBJ1-6; no firm D call. Deletions cut 0 bases from V and 6 bases from J, with 15 bases between. The V gene's germline CDR1 is DFQATT and CDR2 SNEGSKA (reference sequence). CDR3 length equals 16 residues. CDR3 in DNA: TGCAGTGCTAGAGACCCCTCCCCGACGAGTAATTCACCCCTCCACTTT. As protein: CSARDPSPTSNSPLHF.

This clonotype has a handful of counts. The gene calls are TRBV24-1 and TRBJ2-5; perhaps TRBD1 as D (6 bases). CDR3 length equals 15 residues. Looked up from germline, CDR1 is KGHDR and CDR2 is SFDVKD. Trimming took 4 bases from V and 3 from J, leaving 14 bases between them. The CDR3 nucleotides read TGTGCCACCAGTGAAACCGGGACAAACAAAGAGACCCAGTACTTC. This translates into CATSETGTNKETQYF.

This clonotype has a count of ten or more. The chain couples TRBV5-1 to TRBJ1-1; possible D gene TRBD1, 5 bases. The CDR3 spans 13 residues. Germline V lookup: CDR1 SGHRS, CDR2 YFSETQ. V lost 3 bases, J lost 7 bases, and 13 bases lay in between. The DNA for the CDR3 is TGCGCCAGCAGCTCGACCGGGACGGATGAAGCTTTCTTT. Its translation: CASSSTGTDEAFF.